This TCR beta chain emerged from a study of cytotoxic CD8 clonotypes in ibrutinib-treated CLL. Looking at the study overall: Mean per-sample yields comprised around 260,000 productive templates and 94,082 productive rearrangements.

Using immunoSEQ multiplex PCR, the repertoire was profiled, and TCRdb retains in-frame clones only, with some absent. In the table there are approximately 92,000 clones, roughly three quarters of which are singletons. V lost 2 bases to trimming and J lost 7 bases, with 15 bases between them. From germline, CDR1 is SGHTA and CDR2 FQGNSA. The CDR3 totals 14 residues. Study results and caveats: Sustained-remission patients were sampled at one set of times and progressing patients at different ones. Clonality was higher at baseline than in age-matched healthy donors and tracked circulating CD8+ T-cell counts.

Worth noting for this clone: What it recognizes is unknown.

The J gene is TRBJ2-7, the V gene TRBV7-2; tentative D call: TRBD2 (6 bases). Source: PBMCs, taken after 24 months of ibrutinib treatment. This sequence was found in a human donor with chronic lymphocytic leukemia. CDR3 sequence: CASSLSGGPLEQYF. CDR3 coding DNA: TGTGCCAGCAGCTTATCCGGGGGACCCTTGGAGCAGTACTTC.